These 25 T cell receptor beta chains originate from one sample sequenced in a study of molecular identifiers for immune sequencing clone quantification (dated by TCRdb to 2017 to 2018). The library was prepared using PCR. The run used an Illumina HiSeq 4000. TCRdb handled the public reads itself, with Q25 trimming in fastp and clone calling in MiXCR, and kept productive beta chains. Every distinct CDR3 protein forms one entry, paired with its most common genes and DNA. The sample table contains 600,000 to 650,000 distinct CDR3 sequences; only one count was recorded for roughly 21% of them. 0.75% to 0.95% of the sample lies in the top ten. Sequenced material: naive CD8+ T cells from blood, with Jurkat cell RNA spiked in. The intended sense of this specimen's cell subset or site label: FACS-sorted CD8+CD4-CCR7+CD45RA+ naive T cells. The receptors come from a human donor in good health. Some libraries in this study had Jurkat cell RNA spiked in.

J is TRBJ2-3 and V is TRBV20-1; 7 bases line up with TRBD2. The germline V gene encodes CDR1 DFQATT and CDR2 SNEGSKA (reference sequence). J was trimmed by 4 bases and V by 5 bases; bases with no gene match: 21. The CDR3 spans 18 residues. CDR3 loop: CSAYTTHSAREPPDTQYF. The CDR3 nucleotides are TGCAGTGCTTATACCACCCATTCGGCGCGGGAGCCGCCAGATACGCAGTATTTT.

This clonotype came up once. A much larger clone lies one base from this, so it may be a read error. The chain is built from TRBV7-9 and TRBJ1-5; D remains unclear. The CDR3 has 12 amino acids. Germline V gene sequence: CDR1 SEHNR, CDR2 FQNEAQ (reference sequence). Trimming left V 5 bases short and J 3 bases short, with 5 bases between. CDR3 sequence reads: CASSAINQPQHF. CDR3 DNA sequence: TGTGCCAGCAGCGCCATCAATCAGCCCCAGCATTTT.

The V call is TRBV9, the J call TRBJ2-2, with no clear D. Germline-derived CDR1 and CDR2 are SGDLS and YYNGEE. The CDR3 runs 17 residues. V was cut by 3 bases and J by 0 bases, with 15 bases left in between. For the CDR3, the DNA is TGTGCCAGCAGCGCCGGTTTTAGGAGAACGAACACCGGGGAGCTGTTTTTT. Its protein is CASSAGFRRTNTGELFF. Filled out from reference TRBV9 and TRBJ2-2, the complete variable domain reads DSGVTQTPKHLITATGQRVTLRCSPRSGDLSVYWYQQSLDQGLQFLIQYYNGEERAKGNILERFSAQQFPDLHSELNLSSLELGDSALYFCASSAGFRRTNTGELFFGEGSRLTVL.

This clonotype showed up many times. The chain is built from TRBV30 and TRBJ2-7, with D perhaps TRBD1 or TRBD2 (5 bases each). Trimming removed 5 bases at V and 0 bases at J, with 11 bases between. The CDR3 covers 13 residues. The germline V gene encodes CDR1 GTSNPN and CDR2 SVGIG (reference sequence). CDR3 bases: TGTGCCTGGGAGGGACCCGACTCCTACGAGCAGTACTTC. This translates into CAWEGPDSYEQYF.

This clonotype was seen just once. A single base separates this from a much larger clone, so it may be a read error. This chain joins TRBV10-3 and TRBJ2-7; perhaps TRBD2 as D (6 bases). With 4 bases removed from V and 4 bases from J, the gap between germline ends came to 14 bases. This CDR3 comprises 14 residues. The germline CDR1 and CDR2 sequences are ENHRY and SYGVKD. The CDR3 protein is CAISAGLALYEQYF. DNA for the CDR3: TGTGCCATCAGTGCAGGGCTAGCGCTGTACGAGCAGTACTTC.

There are a few counts of this clonotype. This rearrangement joins TRBV5-4 to TRBJ2-1, with a possible D match to TRBD1 (6 bases). There are 15 residues in the CDR3. With 4 bases removed from V and 0 bases from J, the gap between germline ends came to 11 bases. From germline, CDR1 is SGHNT and CDR2 YYREEE (reference sequence). The DNA of the CDR3 is TGTGCCAGCAGCCCCGGGACAAACTCCTACAATGAGCAGTTCTTC. This translates into CASSPGTNSYNEQFF.

This clonotype was found many times. This chain joins TRBV4-1 and TRBJ2-2; possibly TRBD1 for D (5 bases). The ends were cut back, 0 bases at V and 0 bases at J, with 11 bases in the middle. This CDR3 comprises 17 residues. Germline assignment: CDR1 MGHRA and CDR2 YSYEKL. The CDR3 loop reads CASSQDPRAPNTGELFF. CDR3 sequence (DNA): TGCGCCAGCAGCCAAGATCCCAGGGCCCCGAACACCGGGGAGCTGTTTTTT.

This clonotype has at least ten counts. The chain uses TRBV19 and TRBJ1-1; D not resolved. Trimming stripped 9 bases from V and 4 bases from J, with 12 bases between. Germline-derived CDR1 and CDR2 are LNHDA and SQIVND (reference sequence). This CDR3 comprises 12 residues. The CDR3 region has the DNA TGTGCCAGCAGTTATTCCGCCACTGAAGCTTTCTTT. As protein: CASSYSATEAFF.

This clonotype was seen a few times. The chain employs TRBV2 and TRBJ1-1, with TRBD1 matching 11 bases. The junction had 2 bases not matched to a gene; V was cut back by 6 bases and J by 2 bases. The CDR3 sequence is 14 residues long. Germline CDR1 reads SNHLY; CDR2 reads FYNNEI. The CDR3 region has the DNA TGTGCCAGCAGGGGGACAGGGGGAAACACTGAAGCTTTCTTT. It specifies CASRGTGGNTEAFF.

In this sample, this clonotype turned up many times. This sequence joins TRBV10-2 and TRBJ1-5; D is unresolved. Germline V gives CDR1 WSHSY, CDR2 SAAADI. Trimming took off 3 bases at V and 5 bases at J, with 14 bases between the two ends. The CDR3 runs to 15 residues. The CDR3 protein is CASSDVWVVDQPQHF. The DNA of the CDR3 is TGCGCCAGCAGTGATGTGTGGGTTGTTGATCAGCCCCAGCATTTT.

This rearrangement joins TRBV30 to TRBJ2-2; 9 nucleotides line up with TRBD1. In germline, CDR1 is GTSNPN, CDR2 SVGIG (reference sequence). Trimming cost V 3 bases and J 7 bases; bases outside gene matches: 18. This CDR3 has 18 residues. CDR3 sequence (DNA): TGTGCCTGGAGCGCCCCGTCCGGGACAGGGTTTTTTGACGGGGAGCTGTTTTTT. This gives the protein CAWSAPSGTGFFDGELFF.

Note on this clonotype: At one boundary the junction diverges from the germline segment, which might be a read error. The chain couples TRBV19 to TRBJ1-2; D not certain. The germline V gene has CDR1 LNHDA and CDR2 SQIVND (reference sequence). CDR3 length: 13 amino acids. For the CDR3, the DNA is TGTGCCGGTAGTTACGGCGGGATCGATGGCTACACCTTC. This sequence encodes CAGSYGGIDGYTF.

There are many counts of this clonotype. The chain uses TRBV12-5 and TRBJ1-1; D call uncertain. V gave up 0 bases and J gave up 7 bases, with 9 bases separating them. From germline, CDR1 is LGHNT and CDR2 FRNRAP. The CDR3 has 13 residues. Here the CDR3 reads CASGLVSGIEAFF. Here the CDR3 DNA reads TGTGCTAGTGGTTTGGTATCTGGGATTGAAGCTTTCTTT. The full variable domain, rest sourced from reference TRBV12-5 and TRBJ1-1, is DARVTQTPRHKVTEMGQEVTMRCQPILGHNTVFWYRQTMMQGLELLAYFRNRAPLDDSGMPKDRFSAEMPDATLATLKIQPSEPRDSAVYFCASGLVSGIEAFFGQGTRLTVV.

Remarks on this clonotype: A much larger clone differs by one base, so this may be a read error. This sequence joins TRBV23-1 and TRBJ1-2; D remains ambiguous. TRBV23-1 is an ORF, and what it does is uncertain. The CDR3 consists of 15 residues. The CDR3 DNA follows: TGCGCCAGCAGTCAATCAGGCCAGATTCTTGCTGGCAACACCTTC. It codes for CASSQSGQILAGNTF.

At least ten counts were recorded for this clonotype. An end of the junction does not agree with germline; a read error may underlie this. J is TRBJ2-5 and V is TRBV28; D perhaps matches TRBD1 (6 bases). CDR3 length: 14 amino acids. The germline V gene encodes CDR1 MDHEN and CDR2 SYDVKM. The CDR3 loop reads CASSLTGYQETQYF. As DNA, the CDR3 is TGCGCCAGCAGCTTGACAGGATATCAAGAGACCCAGTACTTC. Full variable domain (missing parts from reference TRBV28 and TRBJ2-5): DVKVTQSSRYLVKRTGEKVFLECVQDMDHENMFWYRQDPGLGLRLIYFSYDVKMKEKGDIPEGYSVSREKKERFSLILESASTNQTSMYLCASSLTGYQETQYFGPGTRLLVL.

This clonotype has more than one count but fewer than ten. The chain combines TRBV12-3 or TRBV12-4 with TRBJ2-7; TRBD1 is a possible D gene (6 bases). The CDR3 totals 16 residues. Trimming left V 1 base short and J 2 bases short, with 15 bases between. CDR3 region: CASSLGPRGAAYEQYF. The CDR3 coding sequence is TGTGCCAGCAGTTTAGGTCCCAGGGGTGCAGCCTACGAGCAGTACTTC.

To note about this clonotype: A read error is possible here, since a much larger clone lies one base away. This chain uses TRBV19 with TRBJ2-3, with 7 bases that match TRBD1. Trimming took 5 bases from V and 2 from J; bases not matched to a gene: 7. CDR1 is LNHDA and CDR2 is SQIVND in the germline V gene (reference sequence). The CDR3 has 15 amino acids. The CDR3 bases are TGTGCCAGTAGTGTACCGGGACAGACCACAGATACGCAGTATTTT. It codes for CASSVPGQTTDTQYF.

Concerning this clonotype: A much more abundant neighbour one base away suggests this may be a read error. V and J are TRBV20-1 and TRBJ2-7; 8 bases fit TRBD1. Germline CDR1 is DFQATT and CDR2 is SNEGSKA (reference sequence). The CDR3 covers 13 residues. The CDR3 protein is CSAPTGDSYERYF. CDR3 DNA: TGCAGTGCTCCGACAGGGGATTCCTACGAGCGGTACTTC.

J is TRBJ2-3 and V is TRBV4-1; no firm D call. The CDR3 loop spans 15 amino acids. Germline lookup yields CDR1 MGHRA and CDR2 YSYEKL. V was cut by 0 bases and J by 3 bases, with 10 bases left in between. This chain's CDR3 is CASSQERFVTDTQYF. CDR3 nucleotide sequence: TGCGCCAGCAGCCAAGAAAGATTTGTTACAGATACGCAGTATTTT.

This clonotype was counted ten times or more. The V call is TRBV6-1, the J call TRBJ1-1, with no clear D. Trimming left V 1 base short and J 0 bases short, with 9 bases between. The length of the CDR3 is 15 residues. Germline V gene sequence: CDR1 MNHNS, CDR2 SASEGT. The CDR3: CASSEVAGMNTEAFF. For the CDR3, the DNA is TGTGCCAGCAGTGAAGTAGCCGGAATGAACACTGAAGCTTTCTTT.

This rearrangement joins TRBV5-4 to TRBJ1-2, with D unresolved. V was cut by 0 bases and J by 0 bases, with 12 bases left in between. The CDR3 has 16 residues. CDR1 is SGHNT and CDR2 is YYREEE in the germline V gene (reference sequence). In DNA, the CDR3 is TGTGCCAGCAGCTTGGTGGGCACCCAAGCTAACTATGGCTACACCTTC. Its protein is CASSLVGTQANYGYTF.

In its sample, this clonotype was seen many times. This chain joins TRBV18 and TRBJ2-7; TRBD1 matches at 7 bases. The germline V gene encodes CDR1 KGHSH and CDR2 LQKENI. The CDR3 extends over 14 amino acids. After removal of 5 bases from V and 7 bases from J, the junction contained 11 bases not matched to a gene. CDR3 in DNA: TGTGCCAGCTCAGAGGGACAGTTCCTTCGGGAGCAGTACTTC. Translation: CASSEGQFLREQYF.

In this sample, this clonotype turned up many times. Here the CDR3 DNA reads TGTGCCACCACCGGACAGGGCTCAGGTAGCAATCAGCCCCAGCATTTT. Translating it yields CATTGQGSGSNQPQHF. The chain joins TRBV24-1 to TRBJ1-5, with 8 bases aligning to TRBD1. Per the germline V gene, CDR1 is KGHDR and CDR2 is SFDVKD. The CDR3 loop spans 16 amino acids. V lost 8 bases and J lost 0; bases outside the gene matches: 8.

Many counts were recorded for this clonotype. The CDR3 does not end in the conserved phenylalanine or tryptophan, so this is likely a read error. The DNA is left out, because the CDR3 cannot be placed on it with certainty; the CDR3 is given as TCRdb lists it. This chain connects TRBV28 to TRBJ1-1. Germline V gene sequence: CDR1 MDHEN, CDR2 SYDVKM. Ends included, the CDR3 has 13 residues. This CDR3 reads CASSLNAVDGASL.

This clonotype was picked up a small number of times. The chain has TRBV11-2 and TRBJ2-7; no definite D call. Per the germline V gene, CDR1 is SGHAT and CDR2 is FQNNGV. The CDR3 extends over 17 amino acids. The V and J ends lost 2 bases and 2 bases respectively, with 19 bases between them. As DNA, the CDR3 is TGTGCCAGCAGCTTAAGTCTCCGTTACAGTAAAGCCTACGAGCAGTACTTC. This gives the protein CASSLSLRYSKAYEQYF.